This T cell receptor (beta chain) was documented in a study of OX40 agonist ivuxolimab in advanced cancers. Study observations and caveats: In CD8+ T cells, expanded clones were on average more numerous than in CD4+.

Concerning this clone: The antigen is unknown.

Data came from immunoSEQ multiplex PCR; TCRdb stores just in-frame clones and leaves some out. The table lists 60,000 or so clones, 70% to 85% of them singletons, with about 2.4% in the top ten. The sequence was collected from an adult with an advanced solid tumor such as melanoma, head and neck, liver or kidney cancer. This specimen was CD4+ or CD8+ T cells sorted from blood, taken in a trial of the OX40 agonist ivuxolimab.

This CDR3 reads CSVGETQYF. The CDR3 DNA reads as TGCAGTGTTGGAGAGACCCAGTACTTC. This chain joins TRBV20-1 and TRBJ2-5; D is unresolved. Germline CDR1 DFQATT, CDR2 SNEGSKA (reference sequence). V was pared by 7 bases and J by 4 bases, with 4 bases between. The CDR3 totals 9 residues.